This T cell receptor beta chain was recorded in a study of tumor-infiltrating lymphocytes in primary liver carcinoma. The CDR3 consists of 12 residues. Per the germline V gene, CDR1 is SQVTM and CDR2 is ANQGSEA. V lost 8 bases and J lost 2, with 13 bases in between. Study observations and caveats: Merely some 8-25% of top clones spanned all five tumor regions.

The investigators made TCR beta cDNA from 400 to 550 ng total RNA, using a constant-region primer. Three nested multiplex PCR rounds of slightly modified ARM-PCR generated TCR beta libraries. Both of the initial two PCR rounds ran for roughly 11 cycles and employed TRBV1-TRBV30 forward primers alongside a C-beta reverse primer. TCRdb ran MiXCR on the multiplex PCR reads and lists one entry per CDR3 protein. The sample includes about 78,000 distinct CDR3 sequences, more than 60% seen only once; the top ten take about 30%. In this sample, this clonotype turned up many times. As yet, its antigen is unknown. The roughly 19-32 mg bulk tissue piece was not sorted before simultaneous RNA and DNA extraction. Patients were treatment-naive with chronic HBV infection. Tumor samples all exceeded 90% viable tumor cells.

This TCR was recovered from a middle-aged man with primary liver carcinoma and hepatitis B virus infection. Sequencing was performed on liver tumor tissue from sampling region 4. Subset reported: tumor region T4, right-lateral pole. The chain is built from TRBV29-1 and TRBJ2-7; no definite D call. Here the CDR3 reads CSIRASTYEQYF. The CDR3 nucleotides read TGCAGCATTCGGGCCTCTACCTACGAGCAGTACTTC.